Below are 20 T cell receptor beta chains sequenced from a single sample in a study of Ad26.COV2.S vaccination and SARS-CoV-2 variants. This sample's treatment: 15 to 20 received Ad26.COV2.S at low or high dose, single or two shots; about 5 received placebo; per-sample allocation not given. Specimen acquisition occurred on day 63 following the initial vaccine or placebo injection. TCRdb's table, derived via immunoSEQ multiplex PCR, lists solely in-frame clones and lacks some. This table holds some 300,000 clones, around 84% found once. Sequencing was performed on peripheral blood, taken in a trial of Ad26.COV2.S vaccine versus placebo. Receptors were obtained from a person between 18 and 60 years old who received the Ad26.COV2.S COVID-19 vaccine or a placebo.

The count of this clone is one. The chain uses TRBV7-2 and TRBJ2-5; the D gene is possibly TRBD2 (6 bases). With 1 base removed from V and 3 bases from J, the gap between germline ends came to 9 bases. The CDR3 sequence is 14 residues long. Germline CDR1 and CDR2: SGHTA and FQGNSA. DNA of the CDR3: TGTGCCAGCAGCTTAGAGGCGGGGAAAGAGACCCAGTACTTC. This sequence encodes CASSLEAGKETQYF.

The rearrangement links TRBV3-1 (or the pseudogene TRBV3-2) to TRBJ2-2, with 7 bases fitting TRBD1. Looked up from germline, CDR1 is LGHDT and CDR2 is YNNKEL (reference sequence). The CDR3 covers 14 residues. J gave up 4 bases and V 1 base, and 0 bases lay outside the gene matches. CDR3 residues: CASSQGQGTGELFF. The CDR3 nucleotides are TGTGCCAGCAGCCAAGGACAGGGCACCGGGGAGCTGTTTTTT.

V and J are TRBV6-4 and TRBJ2-7; no clear D gene. The CDR3 covers 14 residues. Germline CDR1 and CDR2: MRHNA and SNTAGT. The V gene lost 0 bases and the J gene lost 7 bases, with 13 bases spanning the gap. As DNA, the CDR3 is TGTGCCAGCAGTGACTCGATAAAAGGGCGAGAGCAGTACTTC. It translates to CASSDSIKGREQYF.

The gene calls are TRBV6-2 or TRBV6-3 and TRBJ1-4; D not certain. CDR1 is MNHEY, CDR2 SVGEGT, per germline. The V end lost 6 bases, the J end lost 5 bases, and 13 bases lay between the germline ends. This CDR3 comprises 14 residues. The CDR3 loop reads CASSLKGQNEKLFF. CDR3 DNA: TGTGCCAGCAGCCTCAAAGGGCAAAATGAAAAACTGTTTTTT.

This sequence joins TRBV3-1 (or the pseudogene TRBV3-2) and TRBJ1-2; possibly TRBD1 for D (5 bases). Germline CDR1 and CDR2: LGHDT and YNNKEL (reference sequence). V lost 1 base and J 7 bases, leaving 13 bases between the germline ends. The CDR3 is 14 residues long. CDR3 sequence: CASSQGSGRVGYTF. CDR3 nucleotides: TGTGCCAGCAGCCAAGGGTCAGGGCGGGTTGGCTACACCTTC.

V is TRBV19 and J is TRBJ1-1; TRBD1 matches at 7 bases. The V gene end was trimmed by 8 bases and the J gene end by 0 bases; junction bases not matched to a gene: 15. This CDR3 is 17 amino acids long. Germline-derived CDR1 and CDR2 are LNHDA and SQIVND (reference sequence). The CDR3 DNA reads TGTGCCAGTGGGGAGAACTACAGGGGACTGATGAACACTGAAGCTTTCTTT. Protein sequence: CASGENYRGLMNTEAFF.

The chain joins TRBV3-1 (or the pseudogene TRBV3-2) to TRBJ2-5; 7 nucleotides line up with TRBD2. From germline, CDR1 is LGHDT and CDR2 YNNKEL (reference sequence). CDR3 size: 19 residues. The V gene end was trimmed by 4 bases and the J gene end by 2 bases; junction bases not matched to a gene: 19. CDR3 residues: CASSPRTWGGVRTQETQYF. CDR3 DNA sequence: TGTGCCAGCAGCCCCAGGACTTGGGGGGGGGTACGCACTCAAGAGACCCAGTACTTC.

The chain employs TRBV10-3 and TRBJ2-3; D ambiguous. The V gene lost 5 bases and the J gene lost 1 base, with 16 bases spanning the gap. Germline values: CDR1 ENHRY, CDR2 SYGVKD. This CDR3 contains 16 residues. The CDR3 DNA is TGTGCCATCAGTCCCGGGCCCCCTGGAGGCACAGATACGCAGTATTTT. This encodes CAISPGPPGGTDTQYF.

This clone has more than one count but fewer than ten. The chain couples TRBV9 to TRBJ2-5; the match to TRBD2 covers 9 bases. Looked up from germline, CDR1 is SGDLS and CDR2 is YYNGEE. Trimming cost V 0 bases and J 1 base; bases outside gene matches: 4. CDR3 length: 16 residues. In DNA form, the CDR3 reads TGTGCCAGCAGCGTAGGCCTAGCGGGGATCCAAGAGACCCAGTACTTC. It codes for CASSVGLAGIQETQYF.

The J gene is TRBJ2-7, the V gene TRBV5-1; 8 bases are shared with TRBD1. The CDR3 is 16 amino acids. The germline V gene has CDR1 SGHRS and CDR2 YFSETQ. After removal of 3 bases from V and 5 bases from J, the junction contained 13 bases not matched to a gene. The CDR3: CASSSQGQGPFHEQYF. CDR3 sequence (DNA): TGCGCCAGCAGCTCCCAAGGACAGGGTCCATTTCACGAGCAGTACTTC.

J is TRBJ1-2 and V is TRBV5-4; 8 bases agree with TRBD1. Germline values: CDR1 SGHNT, CDR2 YYREEE (reference sequence). The CDR3 has 14 residues. V was pared by 4 bases and J by 3 bases, with 5 bases of the junction left unmatched. For the CDR3, the DNA is TGTGCCAGCAGCCGGGACAGGCTGCACTATGGCTACACCTTC. As protein: CASSRDRLHYGYTF.

The chain combines TRBV15 with TRBJ2-2, with D uncertain. The CDR3 has 13 residues. The germline V and J ends were trimmed by 4 bases and 7 bases, with 10 bases remaining between them. The germline V gene encodes CDR1 LNHNV and CDR2 YYDKDF (reference sequence). CDR3 sequence reads: CATSTPVNGELFF. CDR3 coding DNA: TGTGCCACCAGCACGCCGGTGAACGGGGAGCTGTTTTTT.

The sample holds one count of this clone. This rearrangement joins TRBV5-1 to TRBJ2-1, with 7 bases that match TRBD2. The germline gives CDR1 SGHRS, CDR2 YFSETQ. After removal of 4 bases from V and 8 bases from J, the junction contained 9 bases not matched to a gene. The CDR3 length is 14 residues. CDR3 loop: CASSLQRGEDEQFF. The CDR3 DNA reads TGCGCCAGCAGCCTTCAGCGGGGTGAGGATGAGCAGTTCTTC.

The chain employs TRBV5-1 and TRBJ2-2; D unclear. Germline V gene data show CDR1 as SGHRS and CDR2 as YFSETQ. The CDR3 is 15 amino acids. V shed 4 bases and J shed 5 bases, with 15 bases lying between them. The CDR3 sequence: CASSPGHSRTGELFF. CDR3 nucleotide sequence: TGCGCCAGCAGCCCTGGGCACTCGAGGACCGGGGAGCTGTTTTTT.

J is TRBJ2-7 and V is TRBV7-2; weak D call: TRBD2 (5 bases). The CDR3 has 15 amino acids. Germline V gene data show CDR1 as SGHTA and CDR2 as FQGNSA. V lost 4 bases, J lost 0 bases, and 13 bases lay in between. The CDR3 here is CASSYAGPISYEQYF. The CDR3 nucleotides are TGTGCCAGCAGCTACGCGGGCCCTATCTCCTACGAGCAGTACTTC.

The rearrangement joins TRBV24-1 to TRBJ2-1, with 13 positions matching TRBD2. CDR3 size: 14 residues. CDR1 and CDR2 (germline): KGHDR, SFDVKD. Germline trimming cut 3 bases from V and 12 bases from J; bases unmatched to any gene: 4. CDR3 sequence: CATSDPRLAGGQFF. The CDR3 DNA reads TGTGCCACCAGTGATCCCAGACTAGCGGGGGGGCAGTTCTTC.

The CDR3 DNA reads as TGTGCCAGCAGGGATAGAATCGATACGCAGTATTTT. Its protein product is CASRDRIDTQYF. The chain has TRBV6-5 and TRBJ2-3; D is uncertain. This CDR3 has 12 residues. Trimming removed 6 bases from V and 6 bases from J, with 10 bases in between. Germline values: CDR1 MNHEY, CDR2 SVGAGI.

The CDR3 protein is CASSLQGGSYNEQFF. In nucleotides, the CDR3 is TGTGCCAGCAGCCTGCAGGGAGGGTCCTACAATGAGCAGTTCTTC. The gene calls are TRBV11-3 and TRBJ2-1; 7 bases are a match to TRBD2. This CDR3 has 15 residues. The germline V gene has CDR1 SGHNT and CDR2 YENEEA. Unmatched junction bases numbered 5, after V lost 5 bases and J lost 1 base. The complete variable domain, with remaining parts taken from reference TRBV11-3 and TRBJ2-1, reads EAGVVQSPRYKIIEKKQPVAFWCNPISGHNTLYWYLQNLGQGPELLIRYENEEAVDDSQLPKDRFSAERLKGVDSTLKIQPAELGDSAVYLCASSLQGGSYNEQFFGPGTRLTVL.

This chain uses TRBV5-1 with TRBJ1-2, with 9 positions matching TRBD1. The germline gives CDR1 SGHRS, CDR2 YFSETQ. The ends lost 3 bases at V and 5 bases at J; junction bases unmatched: 11. The CDR3 length is 16 residues. The CDR3 DNA reads TGCGCCAGCAGCTCGCCGGGACAGGGCTTAGCGTATGGCTACACCTTC. Translating gives CASSSPGQGLAYGYTF. The complete variable domain, with remaining parts taken from reference TRBV5-1 and TRBJ1-2, reads KAGVTQTPRYLIKTRGQQVTLSCSPISGHRSVSWYQQTPGQGLQFLFEYFSETQRNKGNFPGRFSGRQFSNSRSEMNVSTLELGDSALYLCASSSPGQGLAYGYTFGSGTRLTVV.

V gene TRBV7-2 combines with J gene TRBJ1-2, with a tentative D call TRBD1 (5 bases). V gave up 5 bases and J gave up 8 bases, with 9 bases separating them. Germline CDR1 reads SGHTA; CDR2 reads FQGNSA. This CDR3 contains 11 residues. CDR3 sequence (DNA): TGTGCCAGCAGCGTAAGGGGAGGCTACACCTTC. It is translated as CASSVRGGYTF.